The clone carrying this TCR beta chain has a handful of counts. The data belong to a study of molecular identifiers for immune sequencing clone quantification. V gave up 3 bases and J gave up 2 bases; unmatched junction bases: 2. The CDR3 contains 14 residues. Germline values: CDR1 MNHEY, CDR2 SMNVEV (reference sequence). One entry per CDR3 protein, called by TCRdb with MiXCR from the PCR reads. The data show some 100,000 distinct CDR3 sequences, with roughly 38% seen just once and 4% to 5% held by the top ten. The chain couples TRBV27 to TRBJ2-7; 9 bases agree with TRBD2. This receptor was identified in a human donor in good health. Some libraries in this study had Jurkat cell RNA spiked in. Sequencing used naive CD8+ T cells from blood, with Jurkat cell RNA spiked in. Regarding subset: FACS-sorted CD8+CD4-CCR7+CD45RA+ naive T cells. The CDR3 DNA is TGTGCCAGCAGTTTCGCTAGCGGGGCCTACGAGCAGTACTTC. Amino acid sequence: CASSFASGAYEQYF.